This section outlines one T cell receptor (beta chain) sequence together with its context. The antigen remains undetermined. This entry is derived from a study of graft-versus-host responses after intestinal transplantation. Study-wide results and limits: Recipient marrow showed GvH clones, some seen first in ileum or blood. Circulating GvH clone levels at their peak were associated with HvG declines (early post-transplant).

Sequencing used immunoSEQ multiplex PCR; TCRdb keeps in-frame clones, though not all of them. The data show tens of thousands of clones, around 85% seen once. The CDR3 contains 14 residues. V dropped 5 bases and J dropped 2; count of bases not matched to a gene: 4. Germline CDR1 SGHVS, CDR2 FQNEAQ. This chain links TRBV7-8 with TRBJ2-3, with 7 bases fitting TRBD2. The source was unstimulated CD4+ T cells sorted from spleen or lymph node cells, collected before transplant. The TCR sequence derives from a human donor who was the organ donor for an intestinal transplant. CDR3 protein: CASSPGGPTDTQYF. CDR3 bases: TGTGCCAGCAGCCCGGGGGGACCCACAGATACGCAGTATTTT.